Reported below is one TCR beta chain. The data were obtained in a study of siplizumab effects on memory and regulatory T cells. TCRdb's table, derived via immunoSEQ multiplex PCR, lists solely in-frame clones and lacks some. The repertoire holds under 100,000 clones, with roughly 94% as singletons. The sample comprised non-Treg CD4+ T cells sorted from blood. The clonotype was recovered from a human donor in good health.

Written as DNA, the CDR3 is TGTGCCAGCCGCTCGACAGGGAGGGAGACCCAGTACTTC. Its protein product is CASRSTGRETQYF. J is TRBJ2-5 and V is TRBV27; possible D gene TRBD1, 7 bases. Trimming left V 8 bases short and J 5 bases short, with 15 bases between. The length of the CDR3 is 13 residues. CDR1 is MNHEY and CDR2 is SMNVEV in the germline V gene (reference sequence).